Each of the 21 T cell receptor beta chains below was sequenced from the same sample in a study of identical twins. TCRdb called the 5' RACE reads again in MiXCR, with one record for every CDR3 protein. Among hundreds of thousands of distinct CDR3 sequences listed, 24% were seen once. This sample was shared with a second study, whose subject was T cells expressing NK-cell markers.

The sample was CD4+ T cells sorted from blood. These receptors were taken from a young woman in good health.

This chain joins TRBV9 and TRBJ2-2, with 8 bases identical to TRBD1. Trimming at V came to 4 bases and at J to 1 base, leaving 6 bases not matched to a gene. The V gene's germline CDR1 is SGDLS and CDR2 YYNGEE. This CDR3 spans 16 amino acids. The CDR3 loop reads CASSPHGQGNTGELFF. The CDR3 DNA reads as TGTGCCAGCAGCCCTCACGGACAGGGGAACACCGGGGAGCTGTTTTTT.

The chain combines TRBV6-1 with TRBJ2-1; the match to TRBD2 covers 9 bases. CDR3 length: 14 residues. Losses at the gene ends were 7 bases for V and 4 bases for J; bases not matched to a gene: 5. CDR1 is MNHNS and CDR2 is SASEGT in the germline V gene. The CDR3 DNA sequence: TGTGCCAGCAATAGCGGGAGTTCTTACAATGAGCAGTTCTTC. Translated: CASNSGSSYNEQFF.

This chain uses TRBV5-1 with TRBJ2-7; D is undetermined. The V gene lost 0 bases and the J gene lost 5 bases, with 12 bases spanning the gap. Germline V lookup: CDR1 SGHRS, CDR2 YFSETQ. This CDR3 region has 14 residues. The CDR3 reads CASSLGGGFDEQYF. The CDR3 DNA sequence: TGCGCCAGCAGCTTGGGGGGTGGGTTCGACGAGCAGTACTTC.

The chain employs TRBV12-3 or TRBV12-4 and TRBJ1-3; D not certain. This CDR3 is built from 13 residues. Deletions cut 6 bases from V and 0 bases from J, with 6 bases between. The DNA for the CDR3 is TGTGCCAGCAGGCTGATCTCTGGAAACACCATATATTTT. This sequence encodes CASRLISGNTIYF.

This clonotype was detected only a few times. The chain carries TRBV20-1 and TRBJ1-2; 7 bases align to TRBD1. This CDR3 is 11 amino acids long. With V trimmed by 6 bases and J by 8 bases, 6 bases remained unmatched. Germline loops: CDR1 DFQATT, CDR2 SNEGSKA (reference sequence). CDR3 nucleotide sequence: TGCAGTGCAAAGAGGGGGCACGGCTACACCTTC. This encodes CSAKRGHGYTF.

This clonotype was observed a few times. The rearrangement joins TRBV7-2 to TRBJ1-2, with no clear D. Trimming took 5 bases from V and 2 from J, leaving 9 bases between them. Germline assignment: CDR1 SGHTA and CDR2 FQGNSA. CDR3 length equals 13 residues. This CDR3 is CASSIRRNYGYTF. DNA of the CDR3: TGTGCCAGCAGCATCAGGAGGAACTATGGCTACACCTTC.

This clonotype was counted a few times. The V gene is TRBV20-1, the J gene TRBJ2-3; a weak D match, TRBD2 (6 bases). Germline V lookup: CDR1 DFQATT, CDR2 SNEGSKA (reference sequence). CDR3 length equals 14 residues. With 0 bases removed from V and 5 bases from J, the gap between germline ends came to 12 bases. The DNA of the CDR3 is TGCAGTGCTAGAGATCTACTAGCCGTAGATACGCAGTATTTT. Its translation: CSARDLLAVDTQYF.

The gene calls are TRBV5-1 and TRBJ2-7; 10 bases are shared with TRBD1. V gave up 4 bases and J gave up 1 base; unmatched junction bases: 8. CDR1 is SGHRS and CDR2 is YFSETQ in the germline V gene. The CDR3 length is 16 residues. The CDR3 bases are TGCGCCAGCAGCGACCGGGACAGGGGCCGATCCTACGAGCAGTACTTC. Translation gives CASSDRDRGRSYEQYF. Full variable domain (remainder filled in from reference TRBV5-1 and TRBJ2-7): KAGVTQTPRYLIKTRGQQVTLSCSPISGHRSVSWYQQTPGQGLQFLFEYFSETQRNKGNFPGRFSGRQFSNSRSEMNVSTLELGDSALYLCASSDRDRGRSYEQYFGPGTRLTVT.

The rearrangement links TRBV7-6 to TRBJ2-1; D is possibly TRBD2 (5 bases). CDR3 length: 15 amino acids. V lost 2 bases to trimming and J lost 7 bases, with 15 bases between them. Germline CDR1 is SGHVS and CDR2 is FNYEAQ. The CDR3 region is CASSLPGSLQNEQFF. CDR3 DNA sequence: TGTGCCAGCAGCTTACCGGGATCCCTACAGAATGAGCAGTTCTTC.

This chain connects TRBV7-9 to TRBJ1-4; possibly TRBD1 for D (5 bases). In germline, CDR1 is SEHNR, CDR2 FQNEAQ (reference sequence). V was trimmed by 5 bases and J by 3 bases, leaving 13 bases between them. This CDR3 has 15 residues. The CDR3 spells CASSPWGAANEKLFF. CDR3 coding DNA: TGTGCCAGCAGCCCCTGGGGCGCAGCTAATGAAAAACTGTTTTTT.

On this clonotype: One end of the junction fails to match germline, which may point to a read error. The chain is built from TRBV4-2 and TRBJ1-4; possible D gene TRBD1, 5 bases. Per germline, CDR1 LGHNA and CDR2 YNFKEQ. The CDR3 loop spans 15 amino acids. The CDR3 coding sequence is TGTGCCATCAGCCCGGGGCTCTCGATTGGGGAAAAACTGTTTTTT. It translates to CAISPGLSIGEKLFF.

This clonotype was seen ten or more times. DNA of the CDR3: TGTGCCTGGAGTGTACTTGGTAAAGGAGCTTTCTTT. Protein sequence: CAWSVLGKGAFF. This chain connects TRBV30 to TRBJ1-1; D unclear. Germline V CDR1 and CDR2: GTSNPN, SVGIG (reference sequence). Trimming cost V 0 bases and J 10 bases, with 12 bases left between them. The length of the CDR3 is 12 residues.

The chain uses TRBV6-1 and TRBJ1-1; D remains unclear. V was pared by 3 bases and J by 2 bases, with 7 bases between. The V gene's germline CDR1 is MNHNS and CDR2 SASEGT. This CDR3 is 13 amino acids long. The DNA of the CDR3 is TGTGCCAGCAGTGAGGTAATCAACACTGAAGCTTTCTTT. This sequence encodes CASSEVINTEAFF.

This clonotype was seen a few times. This sequence joins TRBV5-8 and TRBJ2-1; TRBD1 matches at 9 bases. In germline, CDR1 is SGHTS, CDR2 YDEGEE. The CDR3 covers 15 residues. With V trimmed by 2 bases and J by 7 bases, 7 bases remained unmatched. The DNA for the CDR3 is TGTGCCAGCAGCTTCGGACAGGGGATTGTGAATGAGCAGTTCTTC. Its translation: CASSFGQGIVNEQFF.

This clonotype was counted only a few times. The chain joins TRBV20-1 to TRBJ2-5; weak D call: TRBD2 (5 bases). V was shortened by 2 bases and J by 4 bases, with 5 bases between the two germline ends. This CDR3 contains 11 residues. Looked up from germline, CDR1 is DFQATT and CDR2 is SNEGSKA (reference sequence). CDR3 residues: CSARRGETQYF. CDR3 in DNA: TGCAGTGCTAGACGGGGAGAGACCCAGTACTTC.

This clonotype came up once. The rearrangement uses TRBV20-1 and TRBJ2-3; D not resolved. Germline CDR1 is DFQATT and CDR2 is SNEGSKA (reference sequence). This CDR3 spans 13 amino acids. The V gene lost 1 base and the J gene lost 5 bases, with 10 bases spanning the gap. The CDR3 spells CSARAGYRDTQYF. CDR3 in DNA: TGCAGTGCTAGAGCAGGATATAGAGATACGCAGTATTTT.

The J gene is TRBJ2-5, the V gene TRBV3-1; D not certain. CDR3 size: 13 residues. Germline V gene lookup returns CDR1 LGHDT and CDR2 YNNKEL (reference sequence). The germline V and J ends were trimmed by 6 bases and 3 bases, with 11 bases remaining between them. CDR3: CASSPMVEETQYF. The CDR3 coding sequence is TGTGCCAGCAGTCCCATGGTAGAAGAGACCCAGTACTTC.

The V and J genes are TRBV4-3 and TRBJ2-1; perhaps TRBD2 as D (5 bases). V was pared by 4 bases and J by 5 bases, with 12 bases between. Germline-derived CDR1 and CDR2 are LGHNA and YSLEER. The CDR3 consists of 14 residues. CDR3 coding DNA: TGCGCCAGCAGCCTTAGCGTTCAACACAATGAGCAGTTCTTC. Protein product: CASSLSVQHNEQFF.

The genes are TRBV18 and TRBJ2-7; perhaps TRBD2 as D (6 bases). The CDR3 totals 13 residues. Germline CDR1 and CDR2: KGHSH and LQKENI. Deletions cut 8 bases from V and 5 bases from J, with 16 bases between. CDR3: CASVEGAGHEQYF. CDR3 DNA: TGTGCCAGCGTAGAGGGAGCGGGCCACGAGCAGTACTTC.

The chain has TRBV5-1 and TRBJ2-7; no firm D call. CDR1 and CDR2 (germline): SGHRS, YFSETQ. The CDR3 contains 15 residues. Trimming removed 4 bases at V and 0 bases at J, with 14 bases between. The CDR3 spells CASSHMSASSYEQYF. As DNA, the CDR3 is TGCGCCAGCAGCCACATGAGCGCTAGCTCCTACGAGCAGTACTTC.

This clonotype has only a few counts. V gene TRBV20-1 combines with J gene TRBJ2-3; D is possibly TRBD1 or TRBD2 (6 bases each). The CDR3 contains 15 residues. Germline-derived CDR1 and CDR2 are DFQATT and SNEGSKA (reference sequence). Trimming removed 6 bases at V and 1 base at J, with 17 bases between. The CDR3 nucleotides read TGCAGTGCGGGAGAAGGGGGGAAGGGCACAGATACGCAGTATTTT. This encodes CSAGEGGKGTDTQYF.